The text below deals with one TCR beta chain. Measured with immunoSEQ multiplex PCR; TCRdb has only the in-frame clones, and not every one. The sample has 250,000 to 300,000 clones, 94% seen once; the top ten hold about 0.5%. These data originate in a study of T cell responses to AZD1222 COVID-19 vaccine. Per the germline V gene, CDR1 is SGHDT and CDR2 is YYEEEE. V shed 0 bases, J shed 10 bases, and the junction held 10 bases outside the gene matches. The CDR3 length is 17 residues. Second-dose groups at about 4 or about 12 weeks were pooled. The chain is built from TRBV5-6 and TRBJ1-6, with TRBD1 matching over 10 bases. The sample was peripheral blood, taken 28 days after the second AZD1222 dose. This sequence originates from an adult who received the AZD1222 COVID-19 vaccine. The chain's CDR3 is CASSLEYRDRGSSPLHF. Here the CDR3 DNA reads TGTGCCAGCAGCTTGGAATACCGGGACAGGGGTTCATCACCCCTCCACTTT.